This is a list of T cell receptor beta chains from one sample in a study of control samples from healthy donors and cancer patients. The assay was immunoSEQ multiplex PCR, and TCRdb's table has in-frame clones only and misses some. Of around 29,000 clones in the sample, roughly 85% were seen once. What was sequenced was PBMCs. These receptors were collected from a man in his 60s with head and neck cancer. The CDR3 runs from the conserved cysteine through the conserved F or W. A D gene is named only where the DNA matches it firmly. Some rows mark clone size as missing; the rest say once, few, many or name a class of expanded clone.

D gene,clone size,J gene,CDR3 length,V gene,CDR3 DNA,CDR3 protein
TRBD1,.,TRBJ2-1,14,TRBV19,TGTGCCAGTAGTAGGGACAGGGGTAGGGATGAGCAGTTCTTC,CASSRDRGRDEQFF
.,.,TRBJ1-4,14,TRBV7-8,TGTGCCAGCAGCTTAGGGAGGAGGGAAGAAAAACTGTTTTTT,CASSLGRREEKLFF
.,.,TRBJ2-7,14,TRBV5-1,TGCGCCAGCAGCTTGACAGCCAACACCTACGAGCAGTACTTC,CASSLTANTYEQYF
TRBD2,.,TRBJ2-7,15,TRBV18,TGTGCCAGCTCACCACGACCTAGCGGGACGTACGAGCAGTACTTC,CASSPRPSGTYEQYF
.,.,TRBJ1-4,13,TRBV18,TGTGCCAGCTCCCCGGGATTAAATGAAAAACTGTTTTTT,CASSPGLNEKLFF
TRBD2,.,TRBJ2-7,17,TRBV7-2,TGTGCCAGCAGCTTAGGGCTGACTAGCGGGAGCTTTTACGAGCAGTACTTC,CASSLGLTSGSFYEQYF
.,.,TRBJ1-2,13,TRBV6-6,TGTGCCAGCAGTTACGACAGGAGGGATGGCTACACCTTC,CASSYDRRDGYTF
TRBD2,.,TRBJ2-7,20,TRBV5-1,TGCGCCAGCAATAATCAACGACAGAGACTAGCGGGAGAAGACTCCTACGAGCAGTACTTC,CASNNQRQRLAGEDSYEQYF
.,.,TRBJ1-3,17,TRBV14,TGTGCCAGCAGCCAAGATTGGGGGGCCCTTGGGGGAAACACCATATATTTT,CASSQDWGALGGNTIYF
TRBD2,.,TRBJ2-1,15,TRBV9,TGTGCCAGCAGCGTAGGCGGGAGTAGGAACAATGAGCAGTTCTTC,CASSVGGSRNNEQFF
TRBD2,.,TRBJ2-2,16,TRBV11-2,TGTGCCAGCAGCTTAGGCGGGAGGATGAACACCGGGGAGCTGTTTTTT,CASSLGGRMNTGELFF
.,.,TRBJ2-3,13,TRBV27,TGTGCCAGCAGTATAAACAGGGCTGATACGCAGTATTTT,CASSINRADTQYF
.,few,TRBJ2-1,14,TRBV13,TGTGCCAGCAGCTTCCGGGACAAAAACAATGAGCAGTTCTTC,CASSFRDKNNEQFF
TRBD2,.,TRBJ2-6,17,TRBV20-1,TGCAGTGCTAGTAAGGTAGCGGGAGATTATGGGGCCAACGTCCTGACTTTC,CSASKVAGDYGANVLTF
.,.,TRBJ1-2,9,TRBV3-1/TRBV3-2,TGTGCCAGCAGCCAACCCTACACCTTC,CASSQPYTF
.,.,TRBJ1-1,15,TRBV10-3,TGTGCCATCAGTGAGTCGGGAAGGGAAGGGGCTGAAGCTTTCTTT,CAISESGREGAEAFF
TRBD2,.,TRBJ2-1,18,TRBV24-1,TGTGCCACCAGTGATTATCCTAGCGGGAGGTCTAATTTCAATGAGCAGTTCTTC,CATSDYPSGRSNFNEQFF
TRBD1,few,TRBJ2-7,20,TRBV5-5,TGTGCCAGCAGCCGCACCGGGACAGGGGTCCTCGGGAGGCTGACGGACGAGCAGTACTTC,CASSRTGTGVLGRLTDEQYF
.,.,TRBJ2-1,14,TRBV6-2/TRBV6-3,TGTGCCAGCAGTTACGAGTCATCCTACAATGAGCAGTTCTTC,CASSYESSYNEQFF
.,.,TRBJ2-7,16,TRBV21-1,TGTGCCAGCAGCAGCCGGGGACGAACTAGCGGCTACGAGCAGTACTTC,CASSSRGRTSGYEQYF
TRBD1,.,TRBJ2-7,15,TRBV9,TGTGCCAGCAGCGCCCTACAGGGGCCGACCTACGAGCAGTACTTC,CASSALQGPTYEQYF
.,once,TRBJ2-3,15,TRBV7-6,TGTGCCAGCAGCTTATTGGAGACTAGCACAGATACGCAGTATTTT,CASSLLETSTDTQYF
.,once,TRBJ1-4,13,TRBV14,TGTGCCAGCCAGAGGGGGTTAGAAGAAAAACTGTTTTTT,CASQRGLEEKLFF
TRBD1,.,TRBJ1-6,14,TRBV28,TGTGCCAGCAGACGGACAGGGATGGCTTCACCCCTCCACTTT,CASRRTGMASPLHF
TRBD1,.,TRBJ2-2,15,TRBV18,TGTGCCAGCTCATCGGGACAGAGGAACACCGGGGAGCTGTTTTTT,CASSSGQRNTGELFF
.,.,TRBJ2-6,17,TRBV27,TGTGCCAGCAGTTTATACCTACAGGGAATTGGGGCCAACGTCCTGACTTTC,CASSLYLQGIGANVLTF
TRBD1,.,TRBJ1-2,16,TRBV7-8,TGTGCCAGCAGCTCGGAACAGGGGCAACGATACTATGGCTACACCTTC,CASSSEQGQRYYGYTF
.,.,TRBJ2-6,16,TRBV5-1,TGCGCCAGCAGCTTTCCGGGCCCGGGGGGGGCCAACGTCCTGACTTTC,CASSFPGPGGANVLTF
TRBD1,.,TRBJ2-5,18,TRBV28,TGTGCCAGCAGTCTCCGGGACAGGGGAGGTCCCGCTAAAGAGACCCAGTACTTC,CASSLRDRGGPAKETQYF
.,.,TRBJ2-1,14,TRBV9,TGTGCCAGCAGCCCCTGGGGTAGCGAAGATGAGCAGTTCTTC,CASSPWGSEDEQFF
.,few,TRBJ2-2,17,TRBV25-1,TGTGCCAGCAGTGAATTAGAGGGCAGGGGCAACACCGGGGAGCTGTTTTTT,CASSELEGRGNTGELFF
TRBD1,.,TRBJ2-3,16,TRBV4-1,TGCGCCAGCAGCCAAGAAAAGGGGGCGCGGGCAGATACGCAGTATTTT,CASSQEKGARADTQYF
.,.,TRBJ1-1,13,TRBV11-3,TGTGCCAGCAGCTCCCGGACGGAGGGGCAGGCTTTCTTT,CASSSRTEGQAFF
TRBD2,once,TRBJ2-7,16,TRBV27,TGTGCCAGCAGTCCCAACCGGGGGGTCACATCCTACGAGCAGTACTTC,CASSPNRGVTSYEQYF
TRBD2,.,TRBJ2-7,15,TRBV29-1,TGCAGCGTTGAACTGGGACTAGCGAGAGCCTACGAGCAGTACTTC,CSVELGLARAYEQYF
TRBD2,.,TRBJ2-5,15,TRBV13,TGTGCCAGCAGCTCCAGACTAGCGGCCCGGGAGACCCAGTACTTC,CASSSRLAARETQYF
TRBD1,.,TRBJ2-1,14,TRBV5-1,TGCGCCAGCAGCTTGGCGGGACAGCACAATGAGCAGTTCTTC,CASSLAGQHNEQFF
.,.,TRBJ1-5,20,TRBV3-1/TRBV3-2,TGTGCCAGCAGCCCGCCCATCCTAAGTCAGACCGTCTTTAGCAATCAGCCCCAGCATTTT,CASSPPILSQTVFSNQPQHF
TRBD2,.,TRBJ2-3,13,TRBV6-5,TGTGCCAGCAAGAGCGGGAGGGGCGATACGCAGTATTTT,CASKSGRGDTQYF
.,.,TRBJ2-3,12,TRBV11-2,TGTGCCAGCACCCCAAGCACAGATACGCAGTATTTT,CASTPSTDTQYF
TRBD1,.,TRBJ1-4,15,TRBV9,TGTGCCAGCAGCGTTGGACAGGTGGTAAATGAAAAACTGTTTTTT,CASSVGQVVNEKLFF
.,.,TRBJ2-5,15,TRBV30,TGTGCCTGGAGGGAAAAAGGGATGTACCAAGAGACCCAGTACTTC,CAWREKGMYQETQYF
.,.,TRBJ2-7,13,TRBV2,TGTGCCAGCAGTTTAGGGACCCTGGACGAGCAGTACTTC,CASSLGTLDEQYF
TRBD1,.,TRBJ1-2,15,TRBV7-8,TGTGCCAGCAGCTTAGACCCAGGGGGCGGGAATGGCTACACCTTC,CASSLDPGGGNGYTF
.,.,TRBJ2-7,13,TRBV11-2,TGTGCCAGCAGCCCGTCGGGGAATTACGAGCAGTACTTC,CASSPSGNYEQYF
.,.,TRBJ2-7,11,TRBV11-2,TGTGCCAGCAGCCCCTCTTTCGAGCAGTACTTC,CASSPSFEQYF
.,.,TRBJ1-5,12,TRBV10-3,TGTGCCATCAGTGTTAGCAATCAGCCCCAGCATTTT,CAISVSNQPQHF
.,.,TRBJ2-7,16,TRBV7-2,TGTGCCAGCAGGATCATATGGGGACCCAGCTCCTACGAGCAGTACTTC,CASRIIWGPSSYEQYF
.,.,TRBJ2-3,15,TRBV27,TGTGCCAGCAGTTTCTACAGGGTTGATATAGATACGCAGTATTTT,CASSFYRVDIDTQYF
.,.,TRBJ1-1,14,TRBV30,TGTGCCTGGAGTCCCCCGAGGGCGCGAACTGAAGCTTTCTTT,CAWSPPRARTEAFF
TRBD2,.,TRBJ2-1,15,TRBV6-4,TGTGCCAGCAGTGACTCTAGCGGGAGTTACAATGAGCAGTTCTTC,CASSDSSGSYNEQFF